This T cell receptor beta chain was identified during a study of cytomegalovirus exposure and HLA in healthy donors. Here immunoSEQ multiplex PCR was the method, and the copy in TCRdb shows in-frame clones only, minus some. The table lists some 120,000 clones, approximately 81% of them singletons, with under 2.5% in the top ten. The V gene lost 8 bases and the J gene lost 4 bases, with 11 bases spanning the gap. Germline V gene sequence: CDR1 SNHLY, CDR2 FYNNEI. The CDR3 consists of 13 residues. This clonotype was sampled from a woman aged 25-40 years in good health and CMV-seronegative. Sequenced sample: PBMCs. The chain carries TRBV2 and TRBJ1-4; D possibly corresponds to TRBD1 (6 bases). The CDR3 loop reads CASGYRVNEKLFF. CDR3 coding DNA: TGTGCCAGCGGCTACAGGGTTAATGAAAAACTGTTTTTT. The full variable domain, its missing parts supplied by reference TRBV2 and TRBJ1-4, is EPEVTQTPSHQVTQMGQEVILRCVPISNHLYFYWYRQILGQKVEFLVSFYNNEISEKSEIFDDQFSVERPDGSNFTLKIRSTKLEDSAMYFCASGYRVNEKLFFGSGTQLSVL.